The 10 T cell receptor beta chains below were found in one sample sequenced in a study of identical twins. TCRdb reprocessed the 5' RACE reads with MiXCR, giving one entry per CDR3 protein. The sample lists 220,000 or so distinct CDR3 sequences; roughly 7% were seen once. Separately, the same data were catalogued under a study of yellow fever vaccine responses in identical twins.

The specimen was memory (CD45RO+) T cells sorted from blood. All receptors derive from a young woman in good health.

This clonotype appeared a few times. V usage is TRBV18 and J usage is TRBJ2-1; D call uncertain. Germline V gives CDR1 KGHSH, CDR2 LQKENI. V was clipped by 3 bases and J by 6 bases, with 9 bases between them. There are 13 residues in the CDR3. CDR3 bases: TGTGCCAGCTCACCTCCTTCTTCCAATGAGCAGTTCTTC. Protein: CASSPPSSNEQFF.

The chain employs TRBV20-1 and TRBJ2-4, with 13 bases identical to TRBD2. V was clipped by 2 bases and J by 0 bases; unmatched bases: 7. Germline values: CDR1 DFQATT, CDR2 SNEGSKA (reference sequence). The CDR3 sequence is 18 residues long. The CDR3 reads CSARPGLAGLLAKNIQYF. CDR3 in DNA: TGCAGTGCTAGACCGGGACTAGCGGGGTTACTAGCCAAAAACATTCAGTACTTC.

This clonotype was seen repeatedly, ten times or more. J is TRBJ2-3 and V is TRBV5-1, with D possibly matching TRBD2 (6 bases). V lost 3 bases to trimming and J lost 1 base, with 12 bases between them. The CDR3 sequence is 15 residues long. Germline values: CDR1 SGHRS, CDR2 YFSETQ. CDR3 region: CASSSAGSRTDTQYF. DNA for the CDR3: TGCGCCAGCAGCTCGGCGGGGAGCCGCACAGATACGCAGTATTTT.

This clonotype came up a few times. The chain carries TRBV18 and TRBJ2-5, with TRBD2 matching over 12 bases. The CDR3 contains 16 residues. Germline V gene data show CDR1 as KGHSH and CDR2 as LQKENI. The J segment lost 2 bases and the V segment lost 5 bases, leaving 6 bases of the junction unmatched. The CDR3 DNA follows: TGTGCCAGCTCATCACTAGCGGGGGGAAGGCAAGAGACCCAGTACTTC. It specifies CASSSLAGGRQETQYF. Drawing the rest from reference TRBV18 and TRBJ2-5, the complete variable domain is NAGVMQNPRHLVRRRGQEARLRCSPMKGHSHVYWYRQLPEEGLKFMVYLQKENIIDESGMPKERFSAEFPKEGPSILRIQQVVRGDSAAYFCASSSLAGGRQETQYFGPGTRLLVL.

The table lists this clonotype with many counts. This chain connects TRBV20-1 to TRBJ1-2; D gene unclear. The germline V gene encodes CDR1 DFQATT and CDR2 SNEGSKA (reference sequence). This CDR3 comprises 11 residues. V was pared by 6 bases and J by 4 bases, with 9 bases between. The CDR3 DNA reads TGCAGTGCGTTCGGGGTCTATGGCTACACCTTC. Its protein product is CSAFGVYGYTF.

This clonotype showed up just a few times. The chain carries TRBV20-1 and TRBJ2-7, with D perhaps being TRBD1 or TRBD2 (5 bases each). Germline V lookup: CDR1 DFQATT, CDR2 SNEGSKA (reference sequence). Trimming took off 2 bases at V and 3 bases at J, with 8 bases between the two ends. This CDR3 is 12 amino acids long. CDR3 DNA sequence: TGCAGTGCTAGACGGGGCAGCTACGAGCAGTACGTC. Translated: CSARRGSYEQYV.

The chain carries TRBV24-1 and TRBJ2-1; 8 bases map to TRBD2. V lost 3 bases and J lost 0; bases outside the gene matches: 9. CDR1 is KGHDR, CDR2 SFDVKD, per germline. This CDR3 is 18 amino acids long. The CDR3 bases are TGTGCCACCAGTGATCCTACGGGAGGGGTGAGCTCCTACAATGAGCAGTTCTTC. Translating it yields CATSDPTGGVSSYNEQFF.

V and J are TRBV6-1 and TRBJ1-3; D might be TRBD1 (5 bases). The V gene's germline CDR1 is MNHNS and CDR2 SASEGT. The CDR3 extends over 13 amino acids. Trimming removed 6 bases from V and 0 bases from J, with 6 bases in between. The CDR3 loop is CASRRGSGNTIYF. Written as DNA, the CDR3 is TGTGCCAGCAGAAGGGGCTCTGGAAACACCATATATTTT.

This clonotype showed up many times. J is TRBJ2-4 and V is TRBV15; D call uncertain. The V and J ends lost 0 bases and 13 bases respectively, with 10 bases between them. The germline V gene encodes CDR1 LNHNV and CDR2 YYDKDF (reference sequence). This CDR3 contains 12 residues. CDR3 coding DNA: TGTGCCACCAGCAGAGATGAAACCGGGCAGTACTTC. Residues: CATSRDETGQYF.

This clonotype was counted between two and nine times. The genes are TRBV4-1 and TRBJ2-7; 9 bases are shared with TRBD1. CDR3 size: 16 residues. In germline, CDR1 is MGHRA, CDR2 YSYEKL. The V segment lost 1 base and the J segment 2 bases; nucleotides outside the gene matches: 6. The CDR3 reads CASSQAPGTGTYEQYF. For the CDR3, the DNA is TGCGCCAGCAGCCAAGCCCCCGGGACAGGGACCTACGAGCAGTACTTC.